This T cell receptor beta chain came from a study of human T cells and chemical hapten exposure. The time point was: patch test 1, 2 weeks after DPC sensitization. Treatment: therapeutic diphenylcyclopropenone sensitization with weekly scalp DPC. Germline V lookup: CDR1 SGHDT, CDR2 YYEEEE. The CDR3 has 14 residues. V was trimmed by 4 bases and J by 7 bases, leaving 16 bases between them. TCRdb analysed the RACE reads with MiXCR anew, one entry per CDR3 protein. The top ten hold about an eighth of the sample, which has about 57,000 distinct CDR3 sequences, about a tenth seen once. Only a few counts were recorded for this clonotype.

The sample in question was whole blood, obtained in connection with sensitization to the hapten diphenylcyclopropenone (DPC). The clonotype was recovered from a woman aged 40-49 years with alopecia areata. Some clones in this sample may be carry-over from other donors' samples. The chain couples TRBV5-6 to TRBJ2-3, with D possibly being TRBD2 (5 bases). CDR3 coding DNA: TGTGCCAGCAGCCGGGGAGACCGGTGGAATACGCAGTATTTT. It codes for CASSRGDRWNTQYF.